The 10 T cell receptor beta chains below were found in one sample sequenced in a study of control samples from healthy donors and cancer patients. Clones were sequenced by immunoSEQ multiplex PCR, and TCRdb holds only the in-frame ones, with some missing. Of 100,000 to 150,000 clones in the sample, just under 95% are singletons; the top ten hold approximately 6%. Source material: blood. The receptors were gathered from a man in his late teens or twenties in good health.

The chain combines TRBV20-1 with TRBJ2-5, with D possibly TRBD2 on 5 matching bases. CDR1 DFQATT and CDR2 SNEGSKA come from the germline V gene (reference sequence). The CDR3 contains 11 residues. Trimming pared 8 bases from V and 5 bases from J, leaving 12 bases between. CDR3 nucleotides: TGCAGTACCCACCCGGGGGAGACCCAGTACTTC. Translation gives CSTHPGETQYF.

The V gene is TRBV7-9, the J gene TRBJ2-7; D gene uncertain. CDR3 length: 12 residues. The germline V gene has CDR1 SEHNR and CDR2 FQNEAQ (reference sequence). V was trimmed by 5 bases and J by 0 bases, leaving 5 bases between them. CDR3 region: CASSGDSYEQYF. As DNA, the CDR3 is TGTGCCAGCAGCGGGGACTCCTACGAGCAGTACTTC.

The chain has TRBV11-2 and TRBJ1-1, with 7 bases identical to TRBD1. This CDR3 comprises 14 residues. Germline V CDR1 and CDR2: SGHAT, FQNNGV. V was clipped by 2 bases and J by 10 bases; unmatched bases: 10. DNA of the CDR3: TGTGCCAGCAGCTTAAAAGGACAGGCAAGCGCAGCTTTCTTT. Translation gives CASSLKGQASAAFF. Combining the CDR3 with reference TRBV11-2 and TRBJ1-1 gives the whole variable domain EAGVAQSPRYKIIEKRQSVAFWCNPISGHATLYWYQQILGQGPKLLIQFQNNGVVDDSQLPKDRFSAERLKGVDSTLKIQPAKLEDSAVYLCASSLKGQASAAFFGQGTRLTVV.

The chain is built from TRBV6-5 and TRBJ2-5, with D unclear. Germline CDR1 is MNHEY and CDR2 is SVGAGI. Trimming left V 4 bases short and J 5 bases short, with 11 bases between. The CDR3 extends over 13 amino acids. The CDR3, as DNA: TGTGCCAGCAGTTGGACGGGTGGGGAGACCCAGTACTTC. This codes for CASSWTGGETQYF.

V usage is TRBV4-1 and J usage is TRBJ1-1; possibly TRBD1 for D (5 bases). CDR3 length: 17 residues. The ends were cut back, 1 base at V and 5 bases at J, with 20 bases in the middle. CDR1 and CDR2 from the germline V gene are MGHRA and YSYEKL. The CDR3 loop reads CASSQAPRRQLGTEAFF. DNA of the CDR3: TGCGCCAGCAGCCAAGCTCCCCGACGACAGTTAGGGACTGAAGCTTTCTTT.

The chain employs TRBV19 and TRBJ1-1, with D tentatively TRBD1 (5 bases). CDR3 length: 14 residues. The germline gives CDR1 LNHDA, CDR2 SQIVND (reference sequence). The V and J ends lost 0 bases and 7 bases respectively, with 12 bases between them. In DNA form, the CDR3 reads TGTGCCAGTAGTATAGATCCGAGGGGAATTGAAGCTTTCTTT. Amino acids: CASSIDPRGIEAFF.

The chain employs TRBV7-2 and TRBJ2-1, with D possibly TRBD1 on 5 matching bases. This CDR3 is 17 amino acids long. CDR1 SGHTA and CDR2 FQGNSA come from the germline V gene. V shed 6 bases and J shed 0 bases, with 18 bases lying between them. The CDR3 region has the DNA TGTGCCAGCAGACCTCCCTTGGGGCGGAGCTCCTACAATGAGCAGTTCTTC. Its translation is CASRPPLGRSSYNEQFF.

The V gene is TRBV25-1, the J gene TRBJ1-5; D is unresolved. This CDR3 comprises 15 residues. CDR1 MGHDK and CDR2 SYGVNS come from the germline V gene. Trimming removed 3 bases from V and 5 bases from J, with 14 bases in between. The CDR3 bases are TGTGCCAGCAGTGAGTTGGGCGGTGGGGATCAGCCCCAGCATTTT. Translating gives CASSELGGGDQPQHF.

The CDR3 region is CASSPWDPRGYTF. The CDR3, as DNA: TGTGCCAGCAGTCCTTGGGACCCTAGGGGCTACACCTTC. J is TRBJ1-2 and V is TRBV12-3 or TRBV12-4; D is possibly TRBD1 (5 bases). CDR3 length equals 13 residues. Between the trimmed V and J ends, which lost 5 bases and 8 bases, there was a span of 15 bases.

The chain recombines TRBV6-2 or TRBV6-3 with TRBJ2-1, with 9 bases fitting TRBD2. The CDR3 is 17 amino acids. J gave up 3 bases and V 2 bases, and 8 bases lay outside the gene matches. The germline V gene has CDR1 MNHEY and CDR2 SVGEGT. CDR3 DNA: TGTGCCAGCAGTTACGGGTTGCGGGGGGGCCTCTACAATGAGCAGTTCTTC. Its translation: CASSYGLRGGLYNEQFF.